One TCR beta chain is described in this entry. TCRdb called the 5' RACE reads again in MiXCR, with one record for every CDR3 protein. This sample has 75,000 or so distinct CDR3 sequences; roughly 8% occur once, and the top ten carry about 6.8%. The data were obtained in a study of spatial heterogeneity in lung cancer. For the study at large: There were consistently more beta-chain sequences detected than alpha-chain sequences.

Germline-derived CDR1 and CDR2 are MGHDK and SYGVNS. This CDR3 contains 14 residues. V gave up 3 bases and J gave up 1 base, with 4 bases separating them. Described time point: sample taken at primary tumor resection. There were 70 to 80 donors, all of them untreated patients with early-stage non-small cell lung cancer. The gene calls are TRBV25-1 and TRBJ2-6, with D unresolved. The specimen comprised PBMCs, sampled at surgery. The receptor was derived from a male donor with early-stage non-small cell lung cancer. In DNA form, the CDR3 reads TGTGCCAGCAGTGACGATTCTGGGGCCAACGTCCTGACTTTC. Amino acids: CASSDDSGANVLTF.